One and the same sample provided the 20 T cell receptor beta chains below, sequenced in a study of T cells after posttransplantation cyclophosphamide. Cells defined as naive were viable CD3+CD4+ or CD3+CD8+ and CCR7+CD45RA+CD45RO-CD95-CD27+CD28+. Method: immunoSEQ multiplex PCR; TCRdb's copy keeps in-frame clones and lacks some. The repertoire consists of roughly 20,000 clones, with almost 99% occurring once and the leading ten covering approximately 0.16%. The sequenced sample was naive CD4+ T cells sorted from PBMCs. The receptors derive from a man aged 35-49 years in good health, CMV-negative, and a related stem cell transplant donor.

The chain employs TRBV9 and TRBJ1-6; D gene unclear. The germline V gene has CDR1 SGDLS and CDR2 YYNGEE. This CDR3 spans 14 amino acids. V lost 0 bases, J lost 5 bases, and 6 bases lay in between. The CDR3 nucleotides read TGTGCCAGCAGCGTAGTGGCAAATAATTCACCCCTCCACTTT. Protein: CASSVVANNSPLHF.

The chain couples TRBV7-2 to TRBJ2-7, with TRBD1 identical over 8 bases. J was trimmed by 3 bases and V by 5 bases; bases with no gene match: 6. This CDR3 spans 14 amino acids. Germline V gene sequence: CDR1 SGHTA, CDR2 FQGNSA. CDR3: CASSPDRGSYEQYF. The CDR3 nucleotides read TGTGCCAGCAGCCCTGACAGGGGAAGCTACGAGCAGTACTTC.

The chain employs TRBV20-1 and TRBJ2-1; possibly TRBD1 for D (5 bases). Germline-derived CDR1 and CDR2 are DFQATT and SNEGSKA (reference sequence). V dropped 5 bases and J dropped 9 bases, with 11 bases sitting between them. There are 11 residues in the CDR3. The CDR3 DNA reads TGCAGTGCTCTACAGGAGACTGAGCAGTTCTTC. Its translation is CSALQETEQFF.

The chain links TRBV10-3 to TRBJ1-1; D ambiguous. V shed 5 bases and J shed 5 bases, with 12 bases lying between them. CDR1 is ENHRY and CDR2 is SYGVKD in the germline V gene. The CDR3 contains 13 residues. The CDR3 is CAISTLPGTEAFF. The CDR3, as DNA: TGTGCCATCAGTACATTACCAGGTACTGAAGCTTTCTTT.

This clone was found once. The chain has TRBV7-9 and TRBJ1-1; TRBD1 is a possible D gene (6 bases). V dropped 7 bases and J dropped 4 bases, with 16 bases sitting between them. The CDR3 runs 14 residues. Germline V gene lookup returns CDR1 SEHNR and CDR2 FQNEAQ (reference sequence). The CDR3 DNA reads TGTGCCAGCAACAACAGGGATTCTGGCACTGAAGCTTTCTTT. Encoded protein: CASNNRDSGTEAFF.

CDR3 bases: TGTGCCAGCAGCTTAGCGGGAGACGTAGGCTACGAGCAGTACTTC. Encoded protein: CASSLAGDVGYEQYF. V gene TRBV7-2 combines with J gene TRBJ2-7; D possibly corresponds to TRBD2 (5 bases). The V end was cut by 0 bases, the J end by 3 bases, with 12 bases between. The germline V gene encodes CDR1 SGHTA and CDR2 FQGNSA. This CDR3 is 15 amino acids long. The whole variable domain, filled in from reference TRBV7-2 and TRBJ2-7, reads GAGVSQSPSNKVTEKGKDVELRCDPISGHTALYWYRQSLGQGLEFLIYFQGNSAPDKSGLPSDRFSAERTGGSVSTLTIQRTQQEDSAVYLCASSLAGDVGYEQYFGPGTRLTVT.

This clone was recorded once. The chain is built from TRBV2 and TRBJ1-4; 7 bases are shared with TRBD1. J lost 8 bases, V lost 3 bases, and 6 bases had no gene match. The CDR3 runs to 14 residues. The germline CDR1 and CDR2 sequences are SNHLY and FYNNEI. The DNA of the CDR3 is TGTGCCAGCAGTGAGCGACAGGGCGGCGAAAAACTGTTTTTT. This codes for CASSERQGGEKLFF.

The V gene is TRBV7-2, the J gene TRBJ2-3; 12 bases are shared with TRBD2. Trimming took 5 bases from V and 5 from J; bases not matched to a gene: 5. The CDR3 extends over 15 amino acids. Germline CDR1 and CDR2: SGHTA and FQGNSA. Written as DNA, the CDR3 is TGTGCCAGCAGCCAACTAGCGGGAGGAATAGATACGCAGTATTTT. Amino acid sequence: CASSQLAGGIDTQYF.

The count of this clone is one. The CDR3 spells CASSVPGQGDTGELFF. The DNA of the CDR3 is TGTGCCAGCAGCGTACCGGGACAGGGGGACACCGGGGAGCTGTTTTTT. This rearrangement joins TRBV28 to TRBJ2-2, with TRBD1 identical over 11 bases. J gave up 3 bases and V 6 bases, and 6 bases lay outside the gene matches. CDR1 is MDHEN, CDR2 SYDVKM, per germline. This CDR3 region has 16 residues.

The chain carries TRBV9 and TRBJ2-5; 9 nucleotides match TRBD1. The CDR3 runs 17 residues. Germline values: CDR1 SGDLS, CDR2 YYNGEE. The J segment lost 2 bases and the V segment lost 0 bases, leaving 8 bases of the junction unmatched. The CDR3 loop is CASSVARGGTGQETQYF. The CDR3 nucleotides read TGTGCCAGCAGCGTAGCTCGAGGGGGGACAGGGCAAGAGACCCAGTACTTC.

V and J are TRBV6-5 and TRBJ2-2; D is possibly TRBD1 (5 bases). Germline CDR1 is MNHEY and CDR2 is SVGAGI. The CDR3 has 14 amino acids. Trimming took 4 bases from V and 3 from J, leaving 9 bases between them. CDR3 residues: CASSSRQYTGELFF. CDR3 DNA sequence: TGTGCCAGCAGTTCCAGACAGTACACCGGGGAGCTGTTTTTT.

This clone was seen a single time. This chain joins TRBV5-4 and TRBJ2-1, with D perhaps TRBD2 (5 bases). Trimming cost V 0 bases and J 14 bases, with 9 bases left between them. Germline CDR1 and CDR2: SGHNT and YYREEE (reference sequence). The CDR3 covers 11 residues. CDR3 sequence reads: CASSLERDKFF. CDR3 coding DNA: TGTGCCAGCAGCTTGGAACGGGATAAGTTCTTC.

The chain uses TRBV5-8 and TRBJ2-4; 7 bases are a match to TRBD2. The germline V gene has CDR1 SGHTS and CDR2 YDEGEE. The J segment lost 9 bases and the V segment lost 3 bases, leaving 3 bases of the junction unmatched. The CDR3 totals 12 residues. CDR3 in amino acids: CASSSGGSIQYF. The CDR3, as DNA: TGTGCCAGCAGCTCGGGCGGGAGCATTCAGTACTTC.

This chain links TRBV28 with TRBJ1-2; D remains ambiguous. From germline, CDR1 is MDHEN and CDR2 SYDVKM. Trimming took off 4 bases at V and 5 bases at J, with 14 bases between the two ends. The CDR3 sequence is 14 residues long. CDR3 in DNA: TGTGCCAGCAGTTCTTTCATCAAGCTATATGGCTACACCTTC. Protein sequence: CASSSFIKLYGYTF.

The CDR3 spells CASSLRGRLAGGVRETQYF. For the CDR3, the DNA is TGTGCCAGCAGCTTACGCGGTCGTCTAGCGGGAGGGGTACGAGAGACCCAGTACTTC. The rearrangement links TRBV7-3 to TRBJ2-5; 12 bases line up with TRBD2. This CDR3 has 19 residues. Trimming cost V 2 bases and J 4 bases; bases outside gene matches: 14. CDR1 is SGHTA, CDR2 FQGTGA, per germline.

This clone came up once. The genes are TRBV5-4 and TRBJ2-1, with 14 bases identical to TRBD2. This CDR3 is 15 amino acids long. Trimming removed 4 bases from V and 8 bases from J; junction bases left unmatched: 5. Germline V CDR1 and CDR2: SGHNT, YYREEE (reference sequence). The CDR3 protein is CASSPGTSGRHEQFF. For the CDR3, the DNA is TGTGCCAGCAGCCCTGGGACTAGCGGGAGACATGAGCAGTTCTTC.

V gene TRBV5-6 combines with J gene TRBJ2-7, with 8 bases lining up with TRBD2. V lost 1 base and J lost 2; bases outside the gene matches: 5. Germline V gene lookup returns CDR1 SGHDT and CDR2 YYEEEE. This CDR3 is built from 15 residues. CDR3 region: CASSLISGTPYEQYF. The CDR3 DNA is TGTGCCAGCAGCTTGATTAGCGGGACCCCCTACGAGCAGTACTTC.

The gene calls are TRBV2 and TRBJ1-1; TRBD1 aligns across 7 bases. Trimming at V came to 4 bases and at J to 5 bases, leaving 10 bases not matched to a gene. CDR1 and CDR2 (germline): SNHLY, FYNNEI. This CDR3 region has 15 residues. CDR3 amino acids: CASSVTGFPRTEAFF. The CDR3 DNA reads TGTGCCAGCAGTGTGACAGGGTTTCCTAGAACTGAAGCTTTCTTT. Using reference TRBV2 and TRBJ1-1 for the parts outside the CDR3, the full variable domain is EPEVTQTPSHQVTQMGQEVILRCVPISNHLYFYWYRQILGQKVEFLVSFYNNEISEKSEIFDDQFSVERPDGSNFTLKIRSTKLEDSAMYFCASSVTGFPRTEAFFGQGTRLTVV.

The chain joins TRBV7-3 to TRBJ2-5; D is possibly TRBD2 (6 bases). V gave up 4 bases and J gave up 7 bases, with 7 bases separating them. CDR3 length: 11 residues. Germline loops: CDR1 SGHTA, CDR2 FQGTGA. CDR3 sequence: CASSSEGTQYF. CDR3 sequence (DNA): TGTGCCAGCAGCTCGGAGGGGACCCAGTACTTC.

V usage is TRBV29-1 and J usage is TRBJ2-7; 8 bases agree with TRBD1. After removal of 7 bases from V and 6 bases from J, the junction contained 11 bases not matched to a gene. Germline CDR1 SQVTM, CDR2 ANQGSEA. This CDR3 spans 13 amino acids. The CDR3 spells CSGGRQGISEQYF. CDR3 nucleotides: TGCAGCGGTGGGAGACAGGGGATCTCCGAGCAGTACTTC.